This T cell receptor beta chain was observed in a study of siplizumab effects on memory and regulatory T cells. Only in-frame clones appear in the TCRdb table, and some are missing; sequencing was by immunoSEQ multiplex PCR. Here the sample spans 90,000 to 130,000 clones, roughly 90% being singletons. The specimen was CD4+ T cells sorted from blood. This receptor was obtained from a human donor in good health.

The CDR3, as DNA: TGTGCCAGCAGTGGGGGACAGTTTTTGAACACTGAAGCTTTCTTT. Its translation: CASSGGQFLNTEAFF. The chain couples TRBV6-5 to TRBJ1-1; 7 bases are a match to TRBD1. The junction had 6 bases not matched to a gene; V was cut back by 5 bases and J by 0 bases. The CDR3 has 15 amino acids. Germline V gene lookup returns CDR1 MNHEY and CDR2 SVGAGI.